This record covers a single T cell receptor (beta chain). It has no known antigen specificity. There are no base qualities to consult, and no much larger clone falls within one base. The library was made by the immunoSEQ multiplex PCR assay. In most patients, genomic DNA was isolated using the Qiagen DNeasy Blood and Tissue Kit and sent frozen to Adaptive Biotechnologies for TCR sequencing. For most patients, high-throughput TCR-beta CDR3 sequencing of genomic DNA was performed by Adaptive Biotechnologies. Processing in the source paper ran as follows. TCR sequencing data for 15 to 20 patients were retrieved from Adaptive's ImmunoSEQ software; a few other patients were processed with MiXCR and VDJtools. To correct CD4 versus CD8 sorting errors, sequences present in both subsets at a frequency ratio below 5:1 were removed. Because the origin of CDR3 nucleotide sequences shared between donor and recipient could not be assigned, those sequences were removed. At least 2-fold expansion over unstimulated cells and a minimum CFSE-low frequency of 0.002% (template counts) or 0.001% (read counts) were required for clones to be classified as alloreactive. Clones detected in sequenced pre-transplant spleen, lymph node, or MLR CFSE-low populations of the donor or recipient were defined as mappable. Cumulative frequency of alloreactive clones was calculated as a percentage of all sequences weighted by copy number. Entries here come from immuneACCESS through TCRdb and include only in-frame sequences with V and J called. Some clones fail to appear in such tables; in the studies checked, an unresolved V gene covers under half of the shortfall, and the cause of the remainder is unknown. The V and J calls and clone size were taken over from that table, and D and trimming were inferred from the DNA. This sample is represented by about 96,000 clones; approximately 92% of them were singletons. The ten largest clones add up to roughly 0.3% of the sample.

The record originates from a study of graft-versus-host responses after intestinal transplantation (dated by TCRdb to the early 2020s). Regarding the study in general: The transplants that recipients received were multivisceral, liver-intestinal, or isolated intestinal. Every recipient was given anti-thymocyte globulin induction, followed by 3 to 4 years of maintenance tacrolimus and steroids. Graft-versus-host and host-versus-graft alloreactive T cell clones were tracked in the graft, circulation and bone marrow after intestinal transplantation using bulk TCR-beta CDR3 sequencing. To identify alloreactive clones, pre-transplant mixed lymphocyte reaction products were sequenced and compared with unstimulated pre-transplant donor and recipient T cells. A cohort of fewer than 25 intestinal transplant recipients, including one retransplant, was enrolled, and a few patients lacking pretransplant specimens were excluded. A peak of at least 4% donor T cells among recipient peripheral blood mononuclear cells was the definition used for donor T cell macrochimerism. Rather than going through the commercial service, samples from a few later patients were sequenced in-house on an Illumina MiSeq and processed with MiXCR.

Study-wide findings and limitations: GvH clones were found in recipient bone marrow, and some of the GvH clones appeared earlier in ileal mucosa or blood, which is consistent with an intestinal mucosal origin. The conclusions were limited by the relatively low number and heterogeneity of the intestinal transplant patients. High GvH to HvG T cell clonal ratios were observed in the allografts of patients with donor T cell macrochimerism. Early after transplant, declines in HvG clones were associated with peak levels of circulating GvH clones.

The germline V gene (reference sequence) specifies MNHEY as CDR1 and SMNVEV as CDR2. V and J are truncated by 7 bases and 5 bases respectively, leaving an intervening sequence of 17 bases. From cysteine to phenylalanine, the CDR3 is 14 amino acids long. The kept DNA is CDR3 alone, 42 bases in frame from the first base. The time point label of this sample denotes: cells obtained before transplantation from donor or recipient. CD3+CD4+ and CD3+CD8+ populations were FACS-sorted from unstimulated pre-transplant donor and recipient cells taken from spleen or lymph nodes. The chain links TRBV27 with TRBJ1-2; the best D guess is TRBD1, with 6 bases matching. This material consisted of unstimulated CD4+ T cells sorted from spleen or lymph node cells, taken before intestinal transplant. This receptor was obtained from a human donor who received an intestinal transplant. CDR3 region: CASKDTGNGYGYTF. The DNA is TGTGCCAGCAAGGACACAGGGAATGGGTATGGCTACACCTTC.